These 13 T cell receptor beta chains were all obtained from the same sample, sequenced in a study of identical twins. TCRdb recomputed calls from the 5' RACE reads with MiXCR, one row per CDR3 protein. The sample includes approximately 190,000 distinct CDR3 sequences, approximately 15% of them seen just once. These data were also reused for a study on T cells expressing NK-cell markers.

Sequences were obtained from CD8+ T cells sorted from blood. Source of these receptors: a woman younger than 35 in good health.

The chain couples TRBV27 to TRBJ2-6; the D is unclear. Trimming pared 6 bases from V and 0 bases from J, leaving 15 bases between. Germline V gives CDR1 MNHEY, CDR2 SMNVEV (reference sequence). The CDR3 sequence is 17 residues long. The CDR3 DNA follows: TGTGCCAGCAGCCCACAAATCATTATCTCTGGGGCCAACGTCCTGACTTTC. Its translation: CASSPQIIISGANVLTF.

The V call is TRBV9, the J call TRBJ2-7; TRBD1 matches at 8 bases. CDR3 length: 14 residues. V lost 3 bases and J lost 2; bases outside the gene matches: 4. Germline V gives CDR1 SGDLS, CDR2 YYNGEE. The CDR3 region is CASSDGQGAYEQYF. The CDR3 DNA sequence: TGTGCCAGCAGCGATGGACAGGGTGCCTACGAGCAGTACTTC.

The rearrangement uses TRBV12-3 or TRBV12-4 and TRBJ2-7; D unclear. V was cut by 6 bases and J by 2 bases, with 14 bases left in between. CDR3 length: 14 amino acids. CDR3 sequence reads: CASRPPDRAYEQYF. Written as DNA, the CDR3 is TGTGCCAGCAGGCCCCCGGACCGAGCCTACGAGCAGTACTTC.

The V gene is TRBV14, the J gene TRBJ2-5, with 7 bases identical to TRBD1. The CDR3 consists of 15 residues. The J segment lost 1 base and the V segment lost 4 bases, leaving 6 bases of the junction unmatched. Germline loops: CDR1 SGHDN, CDR2 FVKESK. The CDR3 loop is CASSPSTGLQETQYF. DNA for the CDR3: TGTGCCAGCAGCCCATCGACAGGGCTCCAAGAGACCCAGTACTTC.

The chain joins TRBV5-5 to TRBJ2-7, with D perhaps TRBD1 (6 bases). V lost 3 bases and J lost 2, with 12 bases in between. Germline-derived CDR1 and CDR2 are SGHKS and YYEKEE (reference sequence). The CDR3 loop spans 14 amino acids. CDR3 DNA: TGTGCCAGCAGCTCCCGGGACATTGCCTACGAGCAGTACTTC. Its translation: CASSSRDIAYEQYF.

This clonotype has a handful of counts. The chain is built from TRBV5-1 and TRBJ1-6, with D perhaps TRBD1 (5 bases). This CDR3 comprises 19 residues. Trimming took off 4 bases at V and 7 bases at J, with 27 bases between the two ends. Looked up from germline, CDR1 is SGHRS and CDR2 is YFSETQ. CDR3 region: CASSGGPGYEPRENSPLHF. CDR3 bases: TGCGCCAGCAGCGGGGGACCGGGATATGAACCGCGGGAGAATTCACCCCTCCACTTT.

The sample holds one count of this clonotype. The V gene is TRBV7-9, the J gene TRBJ2-3; the D gene is possibly TRBD1 (5 bases). The germline CDR1 and CDR2 sequences are SEHNR and FQNEAQ (reference sequence). There are 15 residues in the CDR3. The ends were cut back, 5 bases at V and 5 bases at J, with 17 bases in the middle. In nucleotides, the CDR3 is TGTGCCAGCAGCGAAAGGGTTGCAGGGAAAGATACGCAGTATTTT. As protein: CASSERVAGKDTQYF.

This clonotype was detected only a few times. The rearrangement links TRBV4-3 to TRBJ2-2; no clear D gene. CDR1 LGHNA and CDR2 YSLEER come from the germline V gene. Trimming took off 3 bases at V and 3 bases at J, with 8 bases between the two ends. The CDR3 spans 14 residues. This CDR3 reads CASSQDLYTGELFF. The CDR3 nucleotides read TGCGCCAGCAGCCAGGATCTGTACACCGGGGAGCTGTTTTTT.

The chain has TRBV7-8 and TRBJ2-2; D unclear. The V gene's germline CDR1 is SGHVS and CDR2 FQNEAQ. CDR3 length: 15 residues. Trimming stripped 4 bases from V and 7 bases from J, with 16 bases between. Here the CDR3 DNA reads TGTGCCAGCAGCTCCCCGGCCAGGCGGTTCGGGGAGCTGTTTTTT. This sequence encodes CASSSPARRFGELFF. The variable domain in full, completed from reference TRBV7-8 and TRBJ2-2, reads GAGVSQSPRYKVAKRGQDVALRCDPISGHVSLFWYQQALGQGPEFLTYFQNEAQLDKSGLPSDRFFAERPEGSVSTLKIQRTQQEDSAVYLCASSSPARRFGELFFGEGSRLTVL.

The sample holds a few counts of this clonotype. V usage is TRBV5-5 and J usage is TRBJ1-2, with D perhaps TRBD1 (6 bases). The germline gives CDR1 SGHKS, CDR2 YYEKEE (reference sequence). This CDR3 spans 12 amino acids. Trimming cost V 5 bases and J 9 bases, with 14 bases left between them. The CDR3 here is CASRDSLLSYTF. The CDR3 bases are TGTGCCAGCAGGGACAGTCTCCTTAGCTACACCTTC.

CDR3 bases: TGCAGCGTTGAACTAACTAGCGCGAGCTCCTACGAGCAGTACTTC. Amino acids: CSVELTSASSYEQYF. V and J are TRBV29-1 and TRBJ2-7; 7 bases are a match to TRBD2. The V segment lost 2 bases and the J segment 0 bases; nucleotides outside the gene matches: 7. Germline CDR1 reads SQVTM; CDR2 reads ANQGSEA. The CDR3 length is 15 residues.

The rearrangement joins TRBV14 to TRBJ1-2, with unresolved D. From germline, CDR1 is SGHDN and CDR2 FVKESK. CDR3 length: 14 residues. V shed 4 bases and J shed 2 bases, with 11 bases lying between them. The CDR3: CASSLSWGNYGYTF. DNA for the CDR3: TGTGCCAGCAGCCTGAGTTGGGGAAACTATGGCTACACCTTC.

This clonotype was observed a handful of times. This chain uses TRBV10-2 with TRBJ2-1, with 7 positions matching TRBD2. V dropped 8 bases and J dropped 8; count of bases not matched to a gene: 9. This CDR3 comprises 13 residues. CDR1 WSHSY and CDR2 SAAADI come from the germline V gene. CDR3 DNA: TGCGCCAGCCGGGACTACCGGAGCGATGAGCAGTTCTTC. It is translated as CASRDYRSDEQFF.